These T cell receptor beta chains were read from a single sample in a study of cytomegalovirus exposure and HLA in healthy donors. Profiled with immunoSEQ multiplex PCR; TCRdb holds only in-frame clones, not every one. The table records about 150,000 clones, just under 90% of them present only once. The sequencing input was PBMCs. The receptors shown here come from a woman aged 25 to 39 in good health and CMV-seropositive. CDR3s include the opening cysteine and the closing phenylalanine or tryptophan. A D gene is named only where the DNA matches it firmly. Clone size appears in some rows only: once, few, many, or a class for an expanded clone.

>NA|NA|TRBJ1-4|TRBV27
TGTGCCAGCCGGGACATTGGGGAAAAACTGTTTTTT
CASRDIGEKLFF
>TRBD1|NA|TRBJ1-2|TRBV5-1
TGCGCCAGCAGCACCGGGACAGGGGTCGCTGGCTACACCTTC
CASSTGTGVAGYTF
>NA|NA|TRBJ2-2|TRBV6-1
TGTGCCAGCAGTGTTTACTACTACACCGGGGAGCTGTTTTTT
CASSVYYYTGELFF
>NA|NA|TRBJ2-5|TRBV21-1
TGTGCCAGCAGCAGGACTAGCGGGAGTAGGGAGACCCAGTACTTC
CASSRTSGSRETQYF
>NA|NA|TRBJ1-1|TRBV5-8
TGTGCCAGCAGCCCCCCGGGCCGGCGGGGGGAAGCTTTCTTT
CASSPPGRRGEAFF
>TRBD1|NA|TRBJ1-4|TRBV25-1
TGTGCCAGCAGGTCCGGGACAGGGGGCGGATCTAATGAAAAACTGTTTTTT
CASRSGTGGGSNEKLFF
>NA|NA|TRBJ1-2|TRBV6-1
TGTGCCAGCAGCCCTTGGGGAAGGGGAGGTGGCTACACCTTC
CASSPWGRGGGYTF
>NA|NA|TRBJ2-2|TRBV7-6
TGTGCCAGCAGCCGGACTCTTACCGGGGAGCTGTTTTTT
CASSRTLTGELFF
>NA|NA|TRBJ2-7|TRBV28
TGTGCCAGCAGTAGGTACGGGAGAGGCACCTACGAGCAGTACTTC
CASSRYGRGTYEQYF
>NA|once|TRBJ2-1|TRBV18
TGTGCCAGCTCATCTCGGCGGAATGAGCAGTTCTTC
CASSSRRNEQFF
>TRBD2|NA|TRBJ2-7|TRBV14
TGTGCCAGCAGCCGCAGCGGGGGGGGCTGGTTCGACGAGCAGTACTTC
CASSRSGGGWFDEQYF
>NA|NA|TRBJ2-5|TRBV5-1
TGCGCCAGCAGCCGGACAGGGAGGGAGGAAGAGACCCAGTACTTC
CASSRTGREEETQYF
>NA|NA|TRBJ1-3|TRBV10-3
TGTGCCATCAGTGAGTCCCAGAGAAACACCATATATTTT
CAISESQRNTIYF
>TRBD1|NA|TRBJ2-3|TRBV2
TGTGCCAGCAGTAAGAGGGACAGCAACACAGATACGCAGTATTTT
CASSKRDSNTDTQYF
>TRBD1|NA|TRBJ2-7|TRBV6-1
TGTGCCAGCAGTGCTTGGACAGGGCCGGGGGACGAGCAGTACTTC
CASSAWTGPGDEQYF
>TRBD1|NA|TRBJ2-2|TRBV4-1
TGCGCCAGCAGCTCACCGGGACAGATATCCGGGGAGCTGTTTTTT
CASSSPGQISGELFF
>NA|NA|TRBJ1-3|TRBV6-1
TGTGCCAGCACCCTTCCGAGGGTCCCTGGAAACACCATATATTTT
CASTLPRVPGNTIYF
>TRBD2|NA|TRBJ2-3|TRBV7-8
TGTGCCAGCAGCTTAGAGACTCCCGCGGGGGCGCAGTATTTT
CASSLETPAGAQYF
>NA|once|TRBJ1-1|TRBV9
TGTGCCAGCAGCGTAGGCCAGGGATCATGGAACACTGAAGCTTTCTTT
CASSVGQGSWNTEAFF
>NA|NA|TRBJ2-7|TRBV4-2
TGTGCCAGCAGCCAAGGCGGGGCCACCTACGAGCAGTACTTC
CASSQGGATYEQYF
>TRBD1|medium-sized|TRBJ2-7|TRBV6-1
TGTGCCAGCAGTGAAGCGCAGGGACAGGGGGCGGACGAGCAGTACTTC
CASSEAQGQGADEQYF
>TRBD1|NA|TRBJ2-5|TRBV5-4
TGTGCCAGCAGCGAACCAGGGGGCGCGGCGGAGACCCAGTACTTC
CASSEPGGAAETQYF